What follows is one TCR beta chain and its context. What it binds is not known. Germline assignment: CDR1 LNHNV and CDR2 YYDKDF (reference sequence). V gave up 5 bases and J gave up 4 bases, with 24 bases separating them. The CDR3 is made up of 17 amino acids. TCRdb re-analysed the reads in MiXCR, keeping a single row per CDR3 protein. This sample has fewer than 550,000 distinct CDR3 sequences, with around 10% found just once. This specimen belongs to a study of T cell repertoires in cytomegalovirus infection. Study in general: Matching HLA type, along with CMV infection, was indicated by public TCR beta signatures.

Study-wide points: HLA-C-restricted TCR beta clonotypes specific for CMV led the ex vivo response.

The genes are TRBV15 and TRBJ2-7; tentatively, D is TRBD1 (7 bases). Sequencing was done on a sample of PBMCs. The sequence came from a human donor in good health (CMV status not recorded). Some clones in this sample may be carry-over from other donors' samples. The CDR3 loop is CATSERRGRQGQYEQYF. In nucleotides, the CDR3 is TGTGCCACCAGCGAACGGAGGGGGAGACAGGGCCAATACGAGCAGTACTTC.